The 27 T cell receptor beta chains below come from one sample, sequenced in a study of CD8 T cells in ankylosing spondylitis. TCRdb independently ran MiXCR on the 5' RACE reads; one entry per CDR3 protein. This table holds fewer than 250,000 distinct CDR3 sequences, roughly a third found once. The material sequenced was blood, either unsorted or a sorted T cell fraction (not recorded which). These receptors all come from a male donor with ankylosing spondylitis or in good health (not recorded which).

This chain links TRBV20-1 with TRBJ2-5, with D tentatively TRBD2 (6 bases). Trimming shortened V by 7 bases and J by 5 bases, and 23 bases separated the two germline ends. CDR1 is DFQATT, CDR2 SNEGSKA, per germline (reference sequence). This CDR3 has 15 residues. CDR3 in amino acids: CSVEGLQRAGETQYF. The CDR3 DNA reads as TGCAGTGTTGAGGGGTTGCAGCGGGCCGGCGAGACCCAGTACTTC.

The chain uses TRBV18 and TRBJ1-1; D is unresolved. The V and J ends lost 0 bases and 10 bases respectively, with 9 bases between them. The CDR3 is made up of 12 amino acids. Germline lookup yields CDR1 KGHSH and CDR2 LQKENI. CDR3 bases: TGTGCCAGCTCACCACCGGACGTTGGAGCTTTCTTT. It is translated as CASSPPDVGAFF.

This rearrangement joins TRBV29-1 to TRBJ2-7, with 12 bases aligning to TRBD2. Germline values: CDR1 SQVTM, CDR2 ANQGSEA. This CDR3 has 15 residues. After removal of 4 bases from V and 5 bases from J, the junction contained 9 bases not matched to a gene. CDR3 bases: TGCAGCGTTGGCCTAGCGGGGGGGAAGTTACACGAGCAGTACTTC. Translation gives CSVGLAGGKLHEQYF.

The chain is built from TRBV7-9 and TRBJ1-5; 9 positions agree with TRBD1. This CDR3 has 14 amino acids. The junction had 4 bases not matched to a gene; V was cut back by 5 bases and J by 5 bases. Germline V lookup: CDR1 SEHNR, CDR2 FQNEAQ (reference sequence). The CDR3 DNA reads TGTGCCAGCAGCCTCGGGACAGGGTATCAGCCCCAGCATTTT. Residues: CASSLGTGYQPQHF.

The CDR3: CASSLGVGGALSTDTQYF. CDR3 DNA sequence: TGCGCCAGCAGCTTGGGAGTCGGGGGGGCCTTGAGCACAGATACGCAGTATTTT. This chain uses TRBV5-1 with TRBJ2-3; 8 positions match TRBD2. The CDR3 loop spans 18 amino acids. With 0 bases clipped from V and 0 bases from J, the junction kept 9 bases outside the gene matches. Per germline, CDR1 SGHRS and CDR2 YFSETQ. The entire variable domain, with the rest obtained from reference TRBV5-1 and TRBJ2-3, is as follows: KAGVTQTPRYLIKTRGQQVTLSCSPISGHRSVSWYQQTPGQGLQFLFEYFSETQRNKGNFPGRFSGRQFSNSRSEMNVSTLELGDSALYLCASSLGVGGALSTDTQYFGPGTRLTVL.

The chain carries TRBV7-2 and TRBJ2-3, with 7 bases that match TRBD2. V lost 1 base to trimming and J lost 2 bases; unmatched junction nucleotides: 6. The CDR3 loop spans 16 amino acids. Germline loops: CDR1 SGHTA, CDR2 FQGNSA. The CDR3 DNA reads as TGTGCCAGCAGCTTAGGAGAACTAGCGCTCACAGATACGCAGTATTTT. Translated: CASSLGELALTDTQYF.

The rearrangement links TRBV20-1 to TRBJ2-3; 7 bases map to TRBD1. CDR3 size: 16 residues. V shed 4 bases and J 1 base; nucleotides not matched to a gene: 11. Germline CDR1 is DFQATT and CDR2 is SNEGSKA (reference sequence). The CDR3 DNA sequence: TGCAGTGCTACCTCCAGGGGGTTGAAGGGCACAGATACGCAGTATTTT. Protein: CSATSRGLKGTDTQYF.

The chain recombines TRBV7-2 with TRBJ2-1; D unclear. The CDR3 extends over 17 amino acids. V lost 1 base and J lost 3, with 16 bases in between. Germline V gene sequence: CDR1 SGHTA, CDR2 FQGNSA. The CDR3 loop reads CASSLGLGVMGYNEQFF. The DNA for the CDR3 is TGTGCCAGCAGCTTAGGGCTTGGTGTCATGGGCTACAATGAGCAGTTCTTC.

The chain links TRBV27 to TRBJ1-2, with 9 bases matching TRBD1. Trimming removed 7 bases from V and 2 bases from J; junction bases left unmatched: 5. The V gene's germline CDR1 is MNHEY and CDR2 SMNVEV (reference sequence). The CDR3 has 14 residues. The CDR3 DNA follows: TGTGCCAGCACCACAGGGGGCGAGAACTATGGCTACACCTTC. It is translated as CASTTGGENYGYTF.

This clonotype was seen ten or more times. This chain connects TRBV6-1 to TRBJ2-7, with 7 bases aligning to TRBD1. The CDR3 is 14 amino acids. The V gene end was trimmed by 6 bases and the J gene end by 0 bases; junction bases not matched to a gene: 5. Germline lookup yields CDR1 MNHNS and CDR2 SASEGT. The CDR3 DNA reads as TGTGCCAGCAGCTTCGGACAGGCCTCCTACGAGCAGTACTTC. As protein: CASSFGQASYEQYF.

The rearrangement uses TRBV20-1 and TRBJ2-1; TRBD2 matches 11 bases. The germline gives CDR1 DFQATT, CDR2 SNEGSKA (reference sequence). V dropped 3 bases and J dropped 3; count of bases not matched to a gene: 10. The CDR3 consists of 17 residues. The CDR3 here is CSASWLAGGNGYNEQFF. CDR3 DNA: TGCAGTGCTAGTTGGCTAGCGGGGGGAAACGGCTACAATGAGCAGTTCTTC.

The V and J genes are TRBV10-1 and TRBJ2-5; D possibly uses TRBD1 or TRBD2 (5 bases each). CDR1 WNHNN and CDR2 SYGVQD come from the germline V gene (reference sequence). Trimming took 9 bases from V and 0 from J, leaving 23 bases between them. The length of the CDR3 is 17 residues. The CDR3 spells CARPLTPGRRYQETQYF. The CDR3, as DNA: TGCGCCAGGCCCCTTACCCCGGGACGGAGATACCAAGAGACCCAGTACTTC.

This sequence joins TRBV10-3 and TRBJ2-3, with D perhaps matching TRBD2 (5 bases). This CDR3 spans 12 amino acids. The germline V and J ends were trimmed by 6 bases and 6 bases, with 10 bases remaining between them. CDR1 ENHRY and CDR2 SYGVKD come from the germline V gene. CDR3 region: CAIREGLDTQYF. CDR3 in DNA: TGTGCCATCAGAGAGGGTTTGGATACGCAGTATTTT.

This clonotype was counted ten times or more. This sequence joins TRBV29-1 and TRBJ2-5, with 7 positions matching TRBD1. The CDR3 extends over 12 amino acids. Germline V lookup: CDR1 SQVTM, CDR2 ANQGSEA. V lost 5 bases and J lost 5; bases outside the gene matches: 5. CDR3 region: CSVTTGTETQYF. In DNA, the CDR3 is TGCAGCGTTACGACAGGGACGGAGACCCAGTACTTC.

The V gene is TRBV15, the J gene TRBJ2-3, with no clear D. Trimming took off 3 bases at V and 4 bases at J, with 8 bases between the two ends. CDR1 is LNHNV, CDR2 YYDKDF, per germline (reference sequence). The CDR3 length is 13 residues. CDR3 DNA: TGTGCCACCAGCAGGCTCGTCGCAGATACGCAGTATTTT. Protein product: CATSRLVADTQYF.

This chain connects TRBV18 to TRBJ2-3; TRBD1 might be the D (5 bases). This CDR3 comprises 15 residues. The V end was cut by 1 base, the J end by 3 bases, with 11 bases between. The V gene's germline CDR1 is KGHSH and CDR2 LQKENI. The CDR3 spells CASSPLWQGTDTQYF. The CDR3 region has the DNA TGTGCCAGCTCACCACTATGGCAGGGAACAGATACGCAGTATTTT. The whole variable domain, remainder taken from reference TRBV18 and TRBJ2-3, is NAGVMQNPRHLVRRRGQEARLRCSPMKGHSHVYWYRQLPEEGLKFMVYLQKENIIDESGMPKERFSAEFPKEGPSILRIQQVVRGDSAAYFCASSPLWQGTDTQYFGPGTRLTVL.

This sequence joins TRBV7-9 and TRBJ2-3, with D perhaps TRBD2 (5 bases). Trimming shortened V by 4 bases and J by 11 bases, and 16 bases separated the two germline ends. The CDR3 runs to 13 residues. CDR1 is SEHNR, CDR2 FQNEAQ, per germline (reference sequence). The CDR3 DNA sequence: TGTGCCAGCAGCTCGGCCGGGGATCCGAGGCAGTATTTT. Its translation is CASSSAGDPRQYF.

The chain recombines TRBV20-1 with TRBJ1-1; 9 positions match TRBD1. Germline CDR1 reads DFQATT; CDR2 reads SNEGSKA (reference sequence). The CDR3 length is 13 residues. V trimming: 4 bases; J trimming: 4 bases; junction bases outside the gene matches: 4. Here the CDR3 DNA reads TGCAGTGCTAAAAACAGGGGGCCCACTGAAGCTTTCTTT. This encodes CSAKNRGPTEAFF.

The V gene is TRBV5-1, the J gene TRBJ2-3; possible D gene TRBD1, 6 bases. Trimming shortened V by 0 bases and J by 6 bases, and 14 bases separated the two germline ends. The CDR3 is 15 residues long. CDR1 and CDR2 (germline): SGHRS, YFSETQ. DNA of the CDR3: TGCGCCAGCAGCTTGGAGTTGTATGGGGGCGATACGCAGTATTTT. This translates into CASSLELYGGDTQYF.

This chain joins TRBV10-3 and TRBJ2-1; TRBD2 agrees at 9 bases. The length of the CDR3 is 14 residues. The germline CDR1 and CDR2 sequences are ENHRY and SYGVKD. The junction had 7 bases not matched to a gene; V was cut back by 8 bases and J by 5 bases. CDR3 sequence reads: CAIRGSGGNNEQFF. Written as DNA, the CDR3 is TGTGCCATCCGTGGTAGCGGGGGCAACAATGAGCAGTTCTTC.

This clonotype was observed a handful of times. The chain joins TRBV6-1 to TRBJ2-3; 8 bases map to TRBD1. The CDR3 length is 14 residues. V trimming: 7 bases; J trimming: 4 bases; junction bases outside the gene matches: 7. Germline CDR1 MNHNS, CDR2 SASEGT. CDR3 sequence reads: CASTPGQGADTQYF. The CDR3 DNA sequence: TGTGCCAGCACCCCAGGACAGGGAGCAGATACGCAGTATTTT.

This sequence joins TRBV12-3 or TRBV12-4 and TRBJ2-2; D possibly corresponds to TRBD1 (5 bases). This CDR3 comprises 12 residues. Trimming cost V 5 bases and J 12 bases, with 13 bases left between them. The CDR3 reads CASSPGLVKLFF. In DNA form, the CDR3 reads TGTGCCAGCAGTCCAGGGTTGGTGAAGCTGTTTTTT.

This clonotype has more than one count but fewer than ten. The genes are TRBV6-1 and TRBJ1-6; 9 nucleotides align to TRBD1. After removal of 6 bases from V and 8 bases from J, the junction contained 17 bases not matched to a gene. Germline CDR1 is MNHNS and CDR2 is SASEGT. The CDR3 is made up of 18 amino acids. CDR3 DNA sequence: TGTGCCAGCAGAAGTTCGGGCCGGGACAGGGTGGATGATTCACCCCTCCACTTT. Translating gives CASRSSGRDRVDDSPLHF.

This clonotype was picked up many times. The J gene is TRBJ2-7, the V gene TRBV29-1; TRBD2 agrees at 8 bases. Trimming cost V 8 bases and J 5 bases; bases outside gene matches: 5. The germline V gene encodes CDR1 SQVTM and CDR2 ANQGSEA. There are 11 residues in the CDR3. CDR3: CSTRGGNEQYF. Written as DNA, the CDR3 is TGCAGCACCCGGGGGGGGAACGAGCAGTACTTC.

This clonotype was found a few times. The chain uses TRBV11-2 and TRBJ2-1; D is unclear. The CDR3 consists of 15 residues. V shed 7 bases and J shed 0 bases, with 13 bases lying between them. CDR1 SGHAT and CDR2 FQNNGV come from the germline V gene. The CDR3 here is CASTPRESSYNEQFF. For the CDR3, the DNA is TGTGCCAGCACCCCAAGAGAGTCCTCCTACAATGAGCAGTTCTTC.

This clonotype was seen a handful of times. V is TRBV29-1 and J is TRBJ2-7; 7 nucleotides match TRBD2. Germline V gene lookup returns CDR1 SQVTM and CDR2 ANQGSEA. This CDR3 contains 13 residues. The V and J ends lost 3 bases and 5 bases, in that order; junction bases with no gene match: 7. The CDR3 DNA reads TGCAGCGTTGAGAAGGGAGGGGTGGACGAGCAGTACTTC. Encoded protein: CSVEKGGVDEQYF.

The gene calls are TRBV7-9 and TRBJ2-5; D is uncertain. The V end lost 0 bases, the J end lost 5 bases, and 13 bases lay between the germline ends. The CDR3 runs to 15 residues. CDR1 SEHNR and CDR2 FQNEAQ come from the germline V gene (reference sequence). The CDR3 protein is CASSLAGGWTETQYF. The CDR3 bases are TGTGCCAGCAGCTTAGCTGGCGGATGGACGGAGACCCAGTACTTC.